Below, 8 T cell receptor beta chains from the same sample are listed, as sequenced in a study of T cells in tuberculosis. Cells were sorted from thawed PBMC rested overnight and stained with GMM-loaded CD1B tetramer, viability dye and anti-CD3. CD1B tetramers were loaded with Rhodococcus equi-derived C32 glucose monomycolate. TCRdb's table, derived via immunoSEQ multiplex PCR, lists solely in-frame clones and lacks some. Of nearly 60,000 clones detected, roughly 88% appear once; the ten largest clones hold around a fifth. The sequencing input was CD1b-GMM tetramer-negative cells sorted from PBMCs. These receptors all come from an adult woman with latent tuberculosis.

The chain joins TRBV5-1 to TRBJ2-7, with D perhaps TRBD2 (6 bases). The CDR3 length is 15 residues. Trimming took 4 bases from V and 2 from J, leaving 16 bases between them. The germline gives CDR1 SGHRS, CDR2 YFSETQ. The CDR3 DNA follows: TGCGCCAGCAGCCCAAGGGAACTAGCACCCTACGAGCAGTACTTC. Translation: CASSPRELAPYEQYF.

The CDR3 nucleotides are TGTGCCAGTAAGACAGGTTCCTCTAACTATGGCTACACCTTC. This gives the protein CASKTGSSNYGYTF. This chain links TRBV19 with TRBJ1-2; TRBD1 is a possible D gene (6 bases). The germline V and J ends were trimmed by 7 bases and 0 bases, with 12 bases remaining between them. This CDR3 comprises 14 residues. Looked up from germline, CDR1 is LNHDA and CDR2 is SQIVND (reference sequence).

This chain links TRBV27 with TRBJ2-7; 7 nucleotides align to TRBD2. V gave up 8 bases and J gave up 3 bases; unmatched junction bases: 7. CDR1 and CDR2 from the germline V gene are MNHEY and SMNVEV (reference sequence). This CDR3 has 13 residues. Written as DNA, the CDR3 is TGTGCCAGCGCTGGGGACTATAGCTACGAGCAGTACTTC. Encoded protein: CASAGDYSYEQYF.

This clone was picked up one time. The V gene is TRBV27, the J gene TRBJ2-5, with 7 nucleotides matching TRBD2. The CDR3 totals 15 residues. Germline loops: CDR1 MNHEY, CDR2 SMNVEV (reference sequence). Trimming took 5 bases from V and 1 from J; bases not matched to a gene: 7. The CDR3 sequence is CASSPLGGTQETQYF. DNA of the CDR3: TGTGCCAGCAGTCCCCTGGGAGGGACCCAAGAGACCCAGTACTTC.

The chain is built from TRBV30 and TRBJ1-4; D perhaps matches TRBD1 (6 bases). Deletions cut 1 base from V and 7 bases from J, with 16 bases between. Germline V lookup: CDR1 GTSNPN, CDR2 SVGIG (reference sequence). The CDR3 is made up of 15 amino acids. CDR3: CAWSGEGVPGEKLFF. DNA for the CDR3: TGTGCCTGGAGTGGGGAGGGGGTGCCGGGTGAAAAACTGTTTTTT.

The chain couples TRBV2 to TRBJ2-7; TRBD1 agrees at 7 bases. The CDR3 spans 14 residues. J was trimmed by 3 bases and V by 6 bases; bases with no gene match: 8. Looked up from germline, CDR1 is SNHLY and CDR2 is FYNNEI. In DNA, the CDR3 is TGTGCCAGCAGGTCGGGACAGCTCCTCTACGAGCAGTACTTC. Residues: CASRSGQLLYEQYF.

The V call is TRBV7-2, the J call TRBJ2-1; TRBD2 aligns across 9 bases. V was clipped by 2 bases and J by 9 bases; unmatched bases: 14. This CDR3 contains 17 residues. Germline lookup yields CDR1 SGHTA and CDR2 FQGNSA. For the CDR3, the DNA is TGTGCCAGCAGCTTATCCCACACGCGGGAGGGTGAGGGTGAGCAGTTCTTC. It specifies CASSLSHTREGEGEQFF.

In nucleotides, the CDR3 is TGTGCCAGCAGCGCAGACAGCAGGCAGCCCCAGCATTTT. Protein: CASSADSRQPQHF. This sequence joins TRBV2 and TRBJ1-5; tentative D call: TRBD1 (5 bases). CDR1 and CDR2 (germline): SNHLY, FYNNEI. The CDR3 is 13 amino acids. Trimming removed 6 bases at V and 7 bases at J, with 13 bases between.